The source of this T cell receptor (beta chain) is a study of T cell responses to AZD1222 COVID-19 vaccine. Overall study results and limits: Females made up more of the donors, who were largely white British, and clonal diversity may have come out too low.

The protocol was immunoSEQ multiplex PCR, while the TCRdb copy is restricted to in-frame clones and leaves out a portion. The data show about 98,000 clones, with about 91% seen just once and 9% to 12% held by the top ten. As to this clone: No antigen is known for it.

The germline V gene has CDR1 SNHLY and CDR2 FYNNEI. The CDR3 contains 13 residues. The ends were cut back, 9 bases at V and 7 bases at J, with 18 bases in the middle. This receptor was identified in an adult in good health. This chain joins TRBV2 and TRBJ1-2; D not certain. The material was peripheral blood, obtained on day 0 of MenACWY control vaccination. The CDR3 loop is CARDPGGGSGYTF. CDR3 in DNA: TGTGCCAGGGACCCGGGAGGTGGTAGTGGCTACACCTTC.